Presented here are 29 T cell receptor beta chains from one specimen sequenced in a study of T cell responses to AZD1222 COVID-19 vaccine (dated by TCRdb to the early 2020s). The meaning of the sample's time point label: baseline before first vaccination. The library was produced with the immunoSEQ multiplex PCR assay. What TCRdb holds here is the immuneACCESS table cut down to in-frame rearrangements. Part of the clones is not present; checked against another copy, under half of the missing clones reflect an unresolved V gene, and the others are unexplained. Within this sample are roughly 150,000 clones, with around 92% of them counted one time only. Around 2.3% of the sample belongs to the ten largest clones. The material was peripheral blood, obtained on day 0 of AZD1222 vaccination. Receptors were obtained from an adult in good health.

The chain recombines TRBV23-1 with TRBJ2-3, with D possibly matching TRBD1 (6 bases). Being an ORF, TRBV23-1 has a function that is uncertain. The CDR3 has 17 amino acids. The V end lost 3 bases, the J end lost 2 bases, and 18 bases lay between the germline ends. CDR3 sequence reads: CASSHQNPDRATDTQYF. The DNA of the CDR3 is TGCGCCAGCAGTCACCAAAACCCGGACAGAGCCACAGATACGCAGTATTTT.

This clone was recorded once. This chain connects TRBV3-1 (or the pseudogene TRBV3-2) to TRBJ1-5; D call uncertain. The CDR3 extends over 14 amino acids. Germline CDR1 LGHDT, CDR2 YNNKEL (reference sequence). V was cut by 3 bases and J by 2 bases, with 8 bases left in between. The CDR3 region has the DNA TGTGCCAGCAGCCACGACGGCCGCAATCAGCCCCAGCATTTT. Its protein is CASSHDGRNQPQHF.

The chain employs TRBV5-1 and TRBJ1-4; no definite D call. There are 15 residues in the CDR3. Germline V CDR1 and CDR2: SGHRS, YFSETQ. Trimming removed 0 bases at V and 7 bases at J, with 13 bases between. CDR3 nucleotide sequence: TGCGCCAGCAGCTTGGCCGGTAGGGTGATTGAAAAACTGTTTTTT. Translating it yields CASSLAGRVIEKLFF.

The chain uses TRBV6-5 and TRBJ1-2, with 7 bases identical to TRBD1. Germline CDR1 reads MNHEY; CDR2 reads SVGAGI. V lost 7 bases to trimming and J lost 13 bases; unmatched junction nucleotides: 18. This CDR3 region has 14 residues. CDR3 in DNA: TGTGCCAGCAAAACGGGAAAGGTCGGGCAGGGGGTCACCTTC. It specifies CASKTGKVGQGVTF.

The gene calls are TRBV28 and TRBJ1-4; maybe TRBD1 (5 bases). The length of the CDR3 is 13 residues. Trimming shortened V by 7 bases and J by 7 bases, and 13 bases separated the two germline ends. Germline CDR1 is MDHEN and CDR2 is SYDVKM. The CDR3 here is CASILSGAEKLFF. The CDR3 DNA reads as TGTGCCAGCATCCTAAGCGGGGCTGAAAAACTGTTTTTT.

The chain employs TRBV11-3 and TRBJ2-1; D might be TRBD1 (6 bases). The CDR3 spans 15 residues. From germline, CDR1 is SGHNT and CDR2 YENEEA. V lost 5 bases, J lost 5 bases, and 16 bases lay in between. CDR3 residues: CASSPGRTADNEQFF. The CDR3 DNA sequence: TGTGCCAGCAGCCCCGGGCGGACAGCCGACAATGAGCAGTTCTTC.

CDR3 in DNA: TGTGCCAGTAGTGCCTGGGGACTTTCCAGCTCCTACAATGAGCAGTTCTTC. Translated: CASSAWGLSSSYNEQFF. This chain connects TRBV19 to TRBJ2-1, with TRBD2 as a possible D gene (6 bases). The CDR3 contains 17 residues. V dropped 5 bases and J dropped 0 bases, with 17 bases sitting between them. CDR1 and CDR2 from the germline V gene are LNHDA and SQIVND (reference sequence).

This chain connects TRBV2 to TRBJ1-1, with 7 bases aligning to TRBD1. In germline, CDR1 is SNHLY, CDR2 FYNNEI. The length of the CDR3 is 14 residues. J was trimmed by 5 bases and V by 6 bases; bases with no gene match: 9. The CDR3 region has the DNA TGTGCCAGCAGCCCCGGGACAGACGGGACTGAAGCTTTCTTT. Translated, it gives CASSPGTDGTEAFF.

The chain combines TRBV28 with TRBJ2-7; 9 positions agree with TRBD2. The CDR3 is 13 amino acids. Germline CDR1 is MDHEN and CDR2 is SYDVKM. After removal of 6 bases from V and 2 bases from J, the junction contained 2 bases not matched to a gene. The CDR3 DNA follows: TGTGCCAGCAGGGCTAGCGGGACCTACGAGCAGTACTTC. Translation gives CASRASGTYEQYF.

The chain has TRBV4-2 and TRBJ2-3; TRBD2 matches at 9 bases. This CDR3 spans 16 amino acids. V lost 4 bases to trimming and J lost 7 bases; unmatched junction nucleotides: 12. Looked up from germline, CDR1 is LGHNA and CDR2 is YNFKEQ. CDR3 sequence reads: CASSLQEASGANTQYF. The CDR3 bases are TGTGCCAGCAGCCTCCAGGAGGCTAGCGGGGCGAATACGCAGTATTTT.

The V call is TRBV5-4, the J call TRBJ2-5; TRBD2 might be the D (6 bases). Germline values: CDR1 SGHNT, CDR2 YYREEE (reference sequence). The CDR3 sequence is 16 residues long. The germline V and J ends were trimmed by 1 base and 7 bases, with 20 bases remaining between them. This CDR3 is CASSLSSGLFTGTQYF. The DNA for the CDR3 is TGTGCCAGCAGCTTGTCCAGCGGGTTATTTACCGGGACCCAGTACTTC.

This chain uses TRBV7-8 with TRBJ2-5; 7 nucleotides line up with TRBD2. With 3 bases clipped from V and 6 bases from J, the junction kept 16 bases outside the gene matches. This CDR3 has 17 residues. Germline V CDR1 and CDR2: SGHVS, FQNEAQ. The CDR3 protein is CASSLPLRTSAGKTQYF. The CDR3 nucleotides read TGTGCCAGCAGCTTGCCTTTACGTACTAGCGCAGGAAAGACCCAGTACTTC.

J is TRBJ2-1 and V is TRBV20-1, with no clear D. The CDR3 consists of 11 residues. Germline values: CDR1 DFQATT, CDR2 SNEGSKA (reference sequence). Trimming left V 5 bases short and J 9 bases short, with 11 bases between. The CDR3 spells CSAGPLAEQFF. CDR3 nucleotides: TGCAGTGCTGGACCGTTGGCTGAGCAGTTCTTC.

The chain has TRBV9 and TRBJ1-1; a weak D match, TRBD1 (6 bases). V lost 4 bases and J lost 0, with 13 bases in between. CDR1 and CDR2 (germline): SGDLS, YYNGEE. This CDR3 comprises 15 residues. For the CDR3, the DNA is TGTGCCAGCAGCTTGGACAGCCTCATGAACACTGAAGCTTTCTTT. Translation: CASSLDSLMNTEAFF.

The J gene is TRBJ2-1, the V gene TRBV19; 7 bases match TRBD2. Looked up from germline, CDR1 is LNHDA and CDR2 is SQIVND (reference sequence). The CDR3 is 16 residues long. Germline trimming cut 0 bases from V and 1 base from J; bases unmatched to any gene: 3. The CDR3 region has the DNA TGTGCCAGTAGTATAGATGGGACTATATCCTACAATGAGCAGTTCTTC. Its translation is CASSIDGTISYNEQFF.

V and J are TRBV7-9 and TRBJ2-3; 9 bases align to TRBD2. There are 18 residues in the CDR3. Germline trimming cut 5 bases from V and 4 bases from J; bases unmatched to any gene: 16. Germline lookup yields CDR1 SEHNR and CDR2 FQNEAQ (reference sequence). The CDR3 protein is CASSPPPGLAPLADTQYF. As DNA, the CDR3 is TGTGCCAGCAGCCCTCCCCCGGGACTAGCTCCCCTGGCAGATACGCAGTATTTT.

The chain employs TRBV19 and TRBJ1-1, with D maybe TRBD1 (5 bases). There are 12 residues in the CDR3. Per the germline V gene, CDR1 is LNHDA and CDR2 is SQIVND (reference sequence). Deletions cut 6 bases from V and 3 bases from J, with 8 bases between. CDR3 in amino acids: CASSTRDTEAFF. DNA for the CDR3: TGTGCCAGTAGCACCAGGGACACTGAAGCTTTCTTT.

The chain links TRBV24-1 to TRBJ1-1; D might be TRBD1 (5 bases). V was pared by 3 bases and J by 1 base, with 5 bases between. This CDR3 has 13 amino acids. Germline values: CDR1 KGHDR, CDR2 SFDVKD. Here the CDR3 DNA reads TGTGCCACCAGTGATCAGGGGAACACTGAAGCTTTCTTT. Its protein is CATSDQGNTEAFF.

This sequence joins TRBV30 and TRBJ1-5; D uncertain. This CDR3 is built from 17 residues. Trimming pared 3 bases from V and 2 bases from J, leaving 20 bases between. Germline V gives CDR1 GTSNPN, CDR2 SVGIG (reference sequence). Here the CDR3 reads CAWSPSGGSFGNQPQHF. CDR3 nucleotide sequence: TGTGCCTGGAGCCCCTCCGGAGGGTCGTTTGGCAATCAGCCCCAGCATTTT.

The genes are TRBV12-3 or TRBV12-4 and TRBJ1-1, with no clear D. The V gene lost 2 bases and the J gene lost 8 bases, with 3 bases spanning the gap. CDR3 length: 10 amino acids. The CDR3 loop reads CASSLLEAFF. The DNA for the CDR3 is TGTGCCAGCAGTTTACTCGAAGCTTTCTTT.

The chain employs TRBV18 and TRBJ1-4; maybe TRBD1 (6 bases). The CDR3 consists of 14 residues. The ends were cut back, 3 bases at V and 8 bases at J, with 13 bases in the middle. Per germline, CDR1 KGHSH and CDR2 LQKENI. The CDR3 here is CASSPGGREEKLFF. CDR3 coding DNA: TGTGCCAGCTCACCGGGGGGGCGAGAGGAAAAACTGTTTTTT.

This clone was picked up one time. The V call is TRBV5-6, the J call TRBJ1-2, with a tentative D call TRBD1 (5 bases). Germline assignment: CDR1 SGHDT and CDR2 YYEEEE. The CDR3 sequence is 13 residues long. V was trimmed by 5 bases and J by 4 bases, leaving 12 bases between them. As DNA, the CDR3 is TGTGCCAGCAGGACAAGGGGAGGCTATGGCTACACCTTC. Encoded protein: CASRTRGGYGYTF.

The gene calls are TRBV4-2 and TRBJ1-4; 8 bases align to TRBD1. V shed 0 bases, J shed 7 bases, and the junction held 7 bases outside the gene matches. CDR3 length equals 16 residues. The germline V gene encodes CDR1 LGHNA and CDR2 YNFKEQ. CDR3 bases: TGTGCCAGCAGCCAAGAGGCAGGGGGCGGAAGTGAAAAACTGTTTTTT. This translates into CASSQEAGGGSEKLFF.

The rearrangement joins TRBV14 to TRBJ1-1, with TRBD1 identical over 12 bases. The CDR3 runs 18 residues. V lost 0 bases to trimming and J lost 1 base; unmatched junction nucleotides: 6. Germline lookup yields CDR1 SGHDN and CDR2 FVKESK. CDR3: CASSQDWDRGLWNTEAFF. In DNA form, the CDR3 reads TGTGCCAGCAGCCAAGATTGGGACAGGGGGCTTTGGAACACTGAAGCTTTCTTT.

The CDR3 sequence is CASSAGGTEAFF. DNA for the CDR3: TGTGCCAGCAGTGCCGGGGGCACTGAAGCTTTCTTT. The chain combines TRBV27 with TRBJ1-1; perhaps TRBD1 as D (5 bases). The V and J ends lost 5 bases and 4 bases respectively, with 8 bases between them. Germline V gene sequence: CDR1 MNHEY, CDR2 SMNVEV (reference sequence). The CDR3 totals 12 residues.

This chain uses TRBV10-2 with TRBJ1-5; D not resolved. Germline values: CDR1 WSHSY, CDR2 SAAADI. Deletions cut 2 bases from V and 0 bases from J, with 5 bases between. The CDR3 sequence is 14 residues long. In DNA form, the CDR3 reads TGCGCCAGCAGTGAGGGCGGTAGCAATCAGCCCCAGCATTTT. Translated, it gives CASSEGGSNQPQHF.

The chain combines TRBV7-3 with TRBJ2-1; D ambiguous. CDR1 is SGHTA and CDR2 is FQGTGA in the germline V gene. This CDR3 spans 14 amino acids. V was trimmed by 5 bases and J by 8 bases, leaving 16 bases between them. CDR3: CASSPLGPGDEQFF. The CDR3 DNA sequence: TGTGCCAGCAGCCCCCTAGGGCCTGGGGATGAGCAGTTCTTC.

This chain links TRBV4-1 with TRBJ2-7; D gene uncertain. Germline V gene sequence: CDR1 MGHRA, CDR2 YSYEKL. This CDR3 is built from 17 residues. V was clipped by 1 base and J by 3 bases, with 19 bases between them. The CDR3 here is CASSQVPVVRPYYEQYF. In DNA, the CDR3 is TGCGCCAGCAGCCAAGTGCCCGTAGTCAGGCCCTACTACGAGCAGTACTTC.

CDR3 sequence: CASSGRLGNTIYF. CDR3 DNA sequence: TGTGCCAGCAGCGGGCGACTTGGAAACACCATATATTTT. The chain uses TRBV7-8 and TRBJ1-3; D remains unclear. The V end was cut by 5 bases, the J end by 3 bases, with 8 bases between. Germline V CDR1 and CDR2: SGHVS, FQNEAQ. The CDR3 totals 13 residues.